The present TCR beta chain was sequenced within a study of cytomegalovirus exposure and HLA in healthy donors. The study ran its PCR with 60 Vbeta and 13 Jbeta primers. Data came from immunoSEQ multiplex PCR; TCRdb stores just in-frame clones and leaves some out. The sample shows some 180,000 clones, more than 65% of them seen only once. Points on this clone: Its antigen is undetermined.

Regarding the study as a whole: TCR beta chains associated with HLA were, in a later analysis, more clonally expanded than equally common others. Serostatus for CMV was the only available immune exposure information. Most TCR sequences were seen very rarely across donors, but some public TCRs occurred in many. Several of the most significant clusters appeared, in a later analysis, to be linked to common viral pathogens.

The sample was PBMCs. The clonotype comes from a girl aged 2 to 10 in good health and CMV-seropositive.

The CDR3 sequence: CASGVDSPNQPQHF. The CDR3 nucleotides read TGTGCCAGCGGGGTCGACAGCCCCAATCAGCCCCAGCATTTT. The J gene is TRBJ1-5, the V gene TRBV7-9; weak D call: TRBD1 (5 bases). Germline V lookup: CDR1 SEHNR, CDR2 FQNEAQ (reference sequence). Trimming removed 8 bases at V and 3 bases at J, with 14 bases between. This CDR3 contains 14 residues.